This T cell receptor (beta chain) was recovered during a study of cytomegalovirus exposure and HLA in healthy donors. Across the study: Sequencing of approximately 190 million T cells in an earlier analysis found more than 100 million unique TCR beta sequences. Study-wide results and limits: A later analysis reportedly identified an Asian-associated ancestry cluster as carrying fewer N-insertions than the approximately 670-donor mean. Earlier results showed most TCR beta V segments being productive about 90% or about 30% of the time.

This clone was seen a single time. Its specificity is not known. All donors participated as healthy donors of bone marrow. In the PCR, 60 Vbeta and 13 Jbeta primers were used. Libraries were prepared by immunoSEQ multiplex PCR; TCRdb keeps only in-frame clonotypes and omits some of them. The sample lists about 130,000 clones, 78% seen once, with less than 4.5% in the top ten. This CDR3 region has 14 residues. With 5 bases removed from V and 3 bases from J, the gap between germline ends came to 10 bases. CDR1 and CDR2 from the germline V gene are MNHNS and SASEGT. The chain has TRBV6-1 and TRBJ2-2; no definite D call. Sequences were obtained from PBMCs. This clonotype was sampled from a middle-aged man in good health and CMV-seronegative. Written as DNA, the CDR3 is TGTGCCAGCAGTCTGTTCGGTTACACCGGGGAGCTGTTTTTT. It encodes CASSLFGYTGELFF.